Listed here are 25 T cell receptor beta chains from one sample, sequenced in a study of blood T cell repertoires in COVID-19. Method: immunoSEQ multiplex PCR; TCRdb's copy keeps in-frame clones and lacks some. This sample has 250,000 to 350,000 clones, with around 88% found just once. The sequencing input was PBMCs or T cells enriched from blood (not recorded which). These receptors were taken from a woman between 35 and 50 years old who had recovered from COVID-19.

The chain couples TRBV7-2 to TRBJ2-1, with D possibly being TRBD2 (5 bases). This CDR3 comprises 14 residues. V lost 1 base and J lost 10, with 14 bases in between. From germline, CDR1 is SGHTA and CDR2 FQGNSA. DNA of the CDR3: TGTGCCAGCAGCTTAGGGACTTCAATAGAAGAGCAGTTCTTC. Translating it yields CASSLGTSIEEQFF.

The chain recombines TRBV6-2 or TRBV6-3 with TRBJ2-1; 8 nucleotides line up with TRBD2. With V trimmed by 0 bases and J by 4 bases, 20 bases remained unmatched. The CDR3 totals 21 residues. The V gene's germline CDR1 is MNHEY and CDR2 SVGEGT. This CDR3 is CASSYSRGGRPPLSLYNEQFF. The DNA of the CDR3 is TGTGCCAGCAGTTACTCGAGGGGCGGGAGGCCGCCCCTTTCGCTTTACAATGAGCAGTTCTTC.

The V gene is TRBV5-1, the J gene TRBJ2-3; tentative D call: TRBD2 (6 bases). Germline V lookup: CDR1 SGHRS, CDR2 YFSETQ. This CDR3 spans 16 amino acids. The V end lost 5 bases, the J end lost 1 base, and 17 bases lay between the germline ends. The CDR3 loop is CASRERVGTGTDTQYF. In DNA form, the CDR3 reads TGCGCCAGCAGGGAGAGAGTGGGGACTGGCACAGATACGCAGTATTTT.

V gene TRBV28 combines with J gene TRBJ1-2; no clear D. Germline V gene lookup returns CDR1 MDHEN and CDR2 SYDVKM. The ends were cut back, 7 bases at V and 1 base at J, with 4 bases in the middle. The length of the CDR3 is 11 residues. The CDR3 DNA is TGTGCCAGCAATCGTAACTATGGCTACACCTTC. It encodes CASNRNYGYTF.

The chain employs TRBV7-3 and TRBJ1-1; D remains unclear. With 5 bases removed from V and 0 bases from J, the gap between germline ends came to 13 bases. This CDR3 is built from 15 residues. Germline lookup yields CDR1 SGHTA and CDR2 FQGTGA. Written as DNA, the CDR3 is TGTGCCAGCAGCCCCTTTTCCGTAATGAACACTGAAGCTTTCTTT. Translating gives CASSPFSVMNTEAFF.

The CDR3 DNA is TGTGCCAGCAGTTCCGGGGTGAGCAACGACGGCCAGTACTTC. It is translated as CASSSGVSNDGQYF. The chain combines TRBV6-5 with TRBJ2-5; a possible D gene is TRBD2 (5 bases). The germline V gene has CDR1 MNHEY and CDR2 SVGAGI. V was trimmed by 4 bases and J by 10 bases, leaving 19 bases between them. The CDR3 consists of 14 residues.

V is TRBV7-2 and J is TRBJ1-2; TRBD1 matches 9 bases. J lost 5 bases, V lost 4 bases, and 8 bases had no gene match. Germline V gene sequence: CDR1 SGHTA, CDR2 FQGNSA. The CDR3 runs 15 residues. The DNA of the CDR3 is TGTGCCAGCAGCTCAGACAGGGGGAGTTCGTATGGCTACACCTTC. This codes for CASSSDRGSSYGYTF.

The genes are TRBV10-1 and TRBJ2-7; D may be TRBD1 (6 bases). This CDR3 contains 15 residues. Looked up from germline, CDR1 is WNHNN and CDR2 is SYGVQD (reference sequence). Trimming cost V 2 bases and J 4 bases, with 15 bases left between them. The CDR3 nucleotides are TGCGCCAGCAGTGAGATCGCAGGGGAGCGGTACGAGCAGTACTTC. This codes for CASSEIAGERYEQYF.

This chain's CDR3 is CASSRQGIPTEAFF. The CDR3 nucleotides are TGTGCCAGCAGCCGACAGGGTATCCCGACTGAAGCTTTCTTT. V and J are TRBV7-9 and TRBJ1-1; 7 bases agree with TRBD1. There are 14 residues in the CDR3. CDR1 and CDR2 from the germline V gene are SEHNR and FQNEAQ (reference sequence). Trimming took 5 bases from V and 5 from J; bases not matched to a gene: 8. Combining the CDR3 with reference TRBV7-9 and TRBJ1-1 gives the whole variable domain DTGVSQNPRHKITKRGQNVTFRCDPISEHNRLYWYRQTLGQGPEFLTYFQNEAQLEKSRLLSDRFSAERPKGSFSTLEIQRTEQGDSAMYLCASSRQGIPTEAFFGQGTRLTVV.

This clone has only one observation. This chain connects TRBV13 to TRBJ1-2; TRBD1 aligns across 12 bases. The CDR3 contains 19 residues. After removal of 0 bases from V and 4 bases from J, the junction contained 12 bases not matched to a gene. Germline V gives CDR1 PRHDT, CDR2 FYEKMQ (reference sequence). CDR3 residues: CASSLGAGTGGEATYGYTF. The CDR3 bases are TGTGCCAGCAGCTTAGGCGCGGGGACAGGGGGCGAGGCAACCTATGGCTACACCTTC. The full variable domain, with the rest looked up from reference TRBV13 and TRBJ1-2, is AAGVIQSPRHLIKEKRETATLKCYPIPRHDTVYWYQQGPGQDPQFLISFYEKMQSDKGSIPDRFSAQQFSDYHSELNMSSLELGDSALYFCASSLGAGTGGEATYGYTFGSGTRLTVV.

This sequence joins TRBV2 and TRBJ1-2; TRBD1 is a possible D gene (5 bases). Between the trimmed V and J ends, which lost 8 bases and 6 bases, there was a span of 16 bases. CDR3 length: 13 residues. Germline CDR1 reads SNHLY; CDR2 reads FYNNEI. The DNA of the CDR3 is TGTGCCAGCGGGGCGGGGACCAATAATGGCTACACCTTC. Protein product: CASGAGTNNGYTF. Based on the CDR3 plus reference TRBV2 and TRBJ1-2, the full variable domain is EPEVTQTPSHQVTQMGQEVILRCVPISNHLYFYWYRQILGQKVEFLVSFYNNEISEKSEIFDDQFSVERPDGSNFTLKIRSTKLEDSAMYFCASGAGTNNGYTFGSGTRLTVV.

CDR3 protein: CASTESPYLNQPQHF. CDR3 nucleotides: TGTGCCAGCACCGAATCCCCCTACCTCAATCAGCCCCAGCATTTT. The V and J genes are TRBV28 and TRBJ1-5, with no clear D. The CDR3 loop spans 15 amino acids. The ends were cut back, 7 bases at V and 3 bases at J, with 16 bases in the middle. Germline V CDR1 and CDR2: MDHEN, SYDVKM.

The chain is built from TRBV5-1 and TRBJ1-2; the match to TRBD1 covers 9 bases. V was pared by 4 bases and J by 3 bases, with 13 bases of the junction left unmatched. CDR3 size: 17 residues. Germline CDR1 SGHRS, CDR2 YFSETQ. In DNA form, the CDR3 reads TGCGCCAGCAGCCCGGAATCACAGGGGGCGGTTGACTATGGCTACACCTTC. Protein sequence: CASSPESQGAVDYGYTF. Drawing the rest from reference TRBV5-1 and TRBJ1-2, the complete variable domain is KAGVTQTPRYLIKTRGQQVTLSCSPISGHRSVSWYQQTPGQGLQFLFEYFSETQRNKGNFPGRFSGRQFSNSRSEMNVSTLELGDSALYLCASSPESQGAVDYGYTFGSGTRLTVV.

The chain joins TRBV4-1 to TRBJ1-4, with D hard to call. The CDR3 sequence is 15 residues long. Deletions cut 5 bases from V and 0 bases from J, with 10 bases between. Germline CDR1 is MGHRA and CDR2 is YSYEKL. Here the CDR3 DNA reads TGCGCCAGCAGCTTAACAGCCGCAACTAATGAAAAACTGTTTTTT. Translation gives CASSLTAATNEKLFF.

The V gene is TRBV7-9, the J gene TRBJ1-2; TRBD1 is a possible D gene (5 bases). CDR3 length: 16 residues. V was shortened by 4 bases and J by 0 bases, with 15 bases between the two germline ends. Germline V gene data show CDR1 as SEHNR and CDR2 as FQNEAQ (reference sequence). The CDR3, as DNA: TGTGCCAGCAGCTCTAGTCCCGAAGGGGCTAACTATGGCTACACCTTC. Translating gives CASSSSPEGANYGYTF. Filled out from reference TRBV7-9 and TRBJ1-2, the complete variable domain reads DTGVSQNPRHKITKRGQNVTFRCDPISEHNRLYWYRQTLGQGPEFLTYFQNEAQLEKSRLLSDRFSAERPKGSFSTLEIQRTEQGDSAMYLCASSSSPEGANYGYTFGSGTRLTVV.

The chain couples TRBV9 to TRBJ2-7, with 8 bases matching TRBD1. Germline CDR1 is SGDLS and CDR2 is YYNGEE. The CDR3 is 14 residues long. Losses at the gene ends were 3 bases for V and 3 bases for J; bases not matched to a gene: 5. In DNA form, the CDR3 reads TGTGCCAGCAGCGACAGGGGGTTTGACTACGAGCAGTACTTC. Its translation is CASSDRGFDYEQYF. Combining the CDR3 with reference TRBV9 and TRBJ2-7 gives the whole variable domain DSGVTQTPKHLITATGQRVTLRCSPRSGDLSVYWYQQSLDQGLQFLIQYYNGEERAKGNILERFSAQQFPDLHSELNLSSLELGDSALYFCASSDRGFDYEQYFGPGTRLTVT.

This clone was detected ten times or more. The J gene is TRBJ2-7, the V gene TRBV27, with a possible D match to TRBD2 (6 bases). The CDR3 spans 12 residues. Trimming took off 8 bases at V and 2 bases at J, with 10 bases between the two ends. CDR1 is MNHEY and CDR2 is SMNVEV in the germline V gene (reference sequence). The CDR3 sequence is CASRSGAYEQYF. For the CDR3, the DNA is TGTGCCAGCCGGTCGGGAGCCTACGAGCAGTACTTC.

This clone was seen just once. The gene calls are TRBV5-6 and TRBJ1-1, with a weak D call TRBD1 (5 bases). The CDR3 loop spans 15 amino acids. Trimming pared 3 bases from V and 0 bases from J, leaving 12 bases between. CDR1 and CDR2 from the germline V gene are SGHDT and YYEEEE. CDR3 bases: TGTGCCAGCAGCTACGCAACGGGGGTGAACACTGAAGCTTTCTTT. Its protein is CASSYATGVNTEAFF.

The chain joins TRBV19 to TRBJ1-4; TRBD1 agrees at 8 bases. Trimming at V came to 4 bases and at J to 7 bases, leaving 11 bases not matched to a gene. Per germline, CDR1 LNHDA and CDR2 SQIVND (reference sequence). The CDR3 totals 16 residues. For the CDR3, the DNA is TGTGCCAGTAGTACTCATCGACAGGGGCGAGCTGAAAAACTGTTTTTT. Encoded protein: CASSTHRQGRAEKLFF.

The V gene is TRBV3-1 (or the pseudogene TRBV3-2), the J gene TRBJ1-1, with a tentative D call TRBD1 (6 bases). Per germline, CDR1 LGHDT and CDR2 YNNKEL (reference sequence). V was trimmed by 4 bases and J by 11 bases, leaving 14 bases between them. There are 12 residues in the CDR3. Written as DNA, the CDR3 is TGTGCCAGCAGCCCACAGGGAGAAGGGGCTTTCTTT. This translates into CASSPQGEGAFF.

CDR3 region: CAISEREDTDTQYF. In DNA form, the CDR3 reads TGTGCCATCAGTGAGCGGGAAGACACAGATACGCAGTATTTT. The genes are TRBV10-3 and TRBJ2-3, with D possibly TRBD2 on 5 matching bases. The V end was cut by 2 bases, the J end by 2 bases, with 8 bases between. The CDR3 contains 14 residues. CDR1 and CDR2 from the germline V gene are ENHRY and SYGVKD.

CDR3 in DNA: TGTGCCAGCAGCCCTACCGGGAAAGATACGCAGTATTTT. Its protein product is CASSPTGKDTQYF. The chain recombines TRBV7-3 with TRBJ2-3; TRBD2 is a possible D gene (5 bases). V was pared by 5 bases and J by 5 bases, with 11 bases between. This CDR3 spans 13 amino acids. Germline values: CDR1 SGHTA, CDR2 FQGTGA. Full variable domain (missing parts from reference TRBV7-3 and TRBJ2-3): GAGVSQTPSNKVTEKGKYVELRCDPISGHTALYWYRQSLGQGPEFLIYFQGTGAADDSGLPNDRFFAVRPEGSVSTLKIQRTERGDSAVYLCASSPTGKDTQYFGPGTRLTVL.

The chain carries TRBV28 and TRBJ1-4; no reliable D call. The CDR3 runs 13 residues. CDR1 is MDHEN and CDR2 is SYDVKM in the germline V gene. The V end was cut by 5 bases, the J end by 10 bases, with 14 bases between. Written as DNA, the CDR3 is TGTGCCAGCAGTATAGGAGGAGATGGAAAACTGTTTTTT. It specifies CASSIGGDGKLFF.

CDR3 residues: CASSLALAGQGYYEQYF. In DNA, the CDR3 is TGTGCCAGCAGCTTAGCTCTGGCGGGACAGGGTTACTACGAGCAGTACTTC. V gene TRBV7-8 combines with J gene TRBJ2-7; 9 nucleotides line up with TRBD1. The V segment lost 0 bases and the J segment 3 bases; nucleotides outside the gene matches: 9. The CDR3 sequence is 17 residues long. Per the germline V gene, CDR1 is SGHVS and CDR2 is FQNEAQ.

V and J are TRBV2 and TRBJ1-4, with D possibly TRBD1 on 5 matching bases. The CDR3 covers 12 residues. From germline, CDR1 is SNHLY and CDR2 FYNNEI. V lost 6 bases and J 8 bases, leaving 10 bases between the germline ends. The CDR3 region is CASSQGSEKLFF. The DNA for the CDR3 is TGTGCCAGCAGCCAGGGATCCGAAAAACTGTTTTTT.